The 17 T cell receptor beta chains below come from one sample, sequenced in a study of T cells after somatic rescue of genetic block. Produced via immunoSEQ multiplex PCR; TCRdb's table is partial and in-frame only. The sample contains roughly 71,000 clones, roughly 88% of which appear only once. Sequenced: peripheral blood mononuclear cells (PBMCs). These receptors were obtained from a man in his thirties or forties.

The rearrangement joins TRBV5-6 to TRBJ1-5; D gene uncertain. Trimming stripped 0 bases from V and 2 bases from J, with 9 bases between. The V gene's germline CDR1 is SGHDT and CDR2 YYEEEE. The CDR3 extends over 15 amino acids. The CDR3 spells CASSLGGMGNQPQHF. CDR3 DNA: TGTGCCAGCAGCTTGGGGGGTATGGGCAATCAGCCCCAGCATTTT.

This clone was counted between two and nine times. J is TRBJ1-6 and V is TRBV30; D is unresolved. V was trimmed by 4 bases and J by 0 bases, leaving 16 bases between them. The CDR3 spans 17 residues. Germline loops: CDR1 GTSNPN, CDR2 SVGIG (reference sequence). The CDR3 loop is CAWTFRGTSSYNSPLHF. CDR3 DNA sequence: TGTGCCTGGACTTTTCGGGGAACGAGCTCCTATAATTCACCCCTCCACTTT.

This clone was detected only once. This chain links TRBV19 with TRBJ1-5; a possible D gene is TRBD1 (5 bases). Trimming pared 6 bases from V and 2 bases from J, leaving 14 bases between. The CDR3 spans 15 residues. Germline loops: CDR1 LNHDA, CDR2 SQIVND (reference sequence). CDR3 region: CASSGWTLGNQPQHF. The CDR3 DNA sequence: TGTGCCAGTAGCGGATGGACATTGGGCAATCAGCCCCAGCATTTT.

The rearrangement uses TRBV6-5 and TRBJ2-5, with 7 bases that match TRBD1. From germline, CDR1 is MNHEY and CDR2 SVGAGI. V gave up 6 bases and J gave up 1 base; unmatched junction bases: 5. The CDR3 is 14 residues long. This CDR3 reads CASSSDRLQETQYF. In DNA form, the CDR3 reads TGTGCCAGCAGCTCGGACAGGCTCCAAGAGACCCAGTACTTC.

The rearrangement joins TRBV4-1 to TRBJ2-7; 9 bases are shared with TRBD1. This CDR3 region has 16 residues. Germline lookup yields CDR1 MGHRA and CDR2 YSYEKL. Trimming cost V 1 base and J 0 bases; bases outside gene matches: 4. The CDR3 DNA sequence: TGCGCCAGCAGCCAAGGGACAGGGGCTTCCTCCTACGAGCAGTACTTC. As protein: CASSQGTGASSYEQYF.

This clone was recorded only once. The V and J genes are TRBV6-5 and TRBJ2-2, with D tentatively TRBD1 or TRBD2 (5 bases each). Germline CDR1 reads MNHEY; CDR2 reads SVGAGI. CDR3 length: 15 amino acids. V was shortened by 4 bases and J by 3 bases, with 12 bases between the two germline ends. Written as DNA, the CDR3 is TGTGCCAGCAGTTCCCCGGGGCGGTACACCGGGGAGCTGTTTTTT. This sequence encodes CASSSPGRYTGELFF.

The CDR3: CASSLAGRDYYEQYF. The CDR3 nucleotides read TGTGCCAGCAGCTTAGCGGGACGGGACTACTACGAGCAGTACTTC. The chain has TRBV7-9 and TRBJ2-7; TRBD2 matches 7 bases. V was clipped by 0 bases and J by 3 bases; unmatched bases: 5. The CDR3 totals 15 residues. Germline CDR1 SEHNR, CDR2 FQNEAQ (reference sequence).

The CDR3: CASTNQWTGDYGYTF. The DNA of the CDR3 is TGTGCCAGCACAAACCAATGGACAGGGGACTATGGCTACACCTTC. V is TRBV6-1 and J is TRBJ1-2, with 9 bases aligning to TRBD1. This CDR3 has 15 residues. V was clipped by 7 bases and J by 3 bases; unmatched bases: 9. CDR1 is MNHNS, CDR2 SASEGT, per germline.

V and J are TRBV4-2 and TRBJ1-6; 9 bases line up with TRBD1. Germline V gene lookup returns CDR1 LGHNA and CDR2 YNFKEQ. CDR3 size: 15 residues. J was trimmed by 7 bases and V by 3 bases; bases with no gene match: 4. CDR3 bases: TGTGCCAGCAGCCAGCCGGGACAGGGAAATTCACCCCTCCACTTT. Protein: CASSQPGQGNSPLHF.

The chain recombines TRBV6-5 with TRBJ2-3; 9 nucleotides align to TRBD2. V lost 2 bases, J lost 5 bases, and 8 bases stayed unmatched. Germline V CDR1 and CDR2: MNHEY, SVGAGI. There are 16 residues in the CDR3. CDR3 sequence (DNA): TGTGCCAGCAGTTACCAACCGGGACTAGCCGGAGATACGCAGTATTTT. Protein sequence: CASSYQPGLAGDTQYF.

In its sample, this clone was seen once. This rearrangement joins TRBV7-3 to TRBJ2-3; 7 bases line up with TRBD2. Trimming cost V 5 bases and J 2 bases; bases outside gene matches: 7. The CDR3 length is 15 residues. Germline V lookup: CDR1 SGHTA, CDR2 FQGTGA. DNA for the CDR3: TGTGCCAGCAGCGTCGGGGGGTGGTACACAGATACGCAGTATTTT. Amino acids: CASSVGGWYTDTQYF.

The J gene is TRBJ2-7, the V gene TRBV2, with 7 nucleotides matching TRBD1. The CDR3 is made up of 15 amino acids. The junction had 7 bases not matched to a gene; V was cut back by 4 bases and J by 1 base. Germline values: CDR1 SNHLY, CDR2 FYNNEI. DNA of the CDR3: TGTGCCAGCAGTGCCCGACAGGGTAGGTCCTACGAGCAGTACTTC. It codes for CASSARQGRSYEQYF.

This chain connects TRBV5-1 to TRBJ1-3; 7 bases line up with TRBD1. The length of the CDR3 is 15 residues. The V segment lost 4 bases and the J segment 3 bases; nucleotides outside the gene matches: 7. The germline gives CDR1 SGHRS, CDR2 YFSETQ. This CDR3 reads CASSLDRRGGNTIYF. CDR3 bases: TGCGCCAGCAGCCTGGACAGGCGTGGTGGAAACACCATATATTTT.

The rearrangement links TRBV2 to TRBJ2-1; the match to TRBD2 covers 13 bases. From germline, CDR1 is SNHLY and CDR2 FYNNEI. Germline trimming cut 8 bases from V and 8 bases from J; bases unmatched to any gene: 9. CDR3 length equals 15 residues. The CDR3 sequence is CASAGGLAGLDEQFF. The CDR3 nucleotides read TGTGCCAGCGCCGGGGGACTAGCGGGGTTGGATGAGCAGTTCTTC. Using reference TRBV2 and TRBJ2-1 for the parts outside the CDR3, the full variable domain is EPEVTQTPSHQVTQMGQEVILRCVPISNHLYFYWYRQILGQKVEFLVSFYNNEISEKSEIFDDQFSVERPDGSNFTLKIRSTKLEDSAMYFCASAGGLAGLDEQFFGPGTRLTVL.

Only one count was recorded for this clone. This chain joins TRBV28 and TRBJ2-4, with a possible D match to TRBD1 (5 bases). From germline, CDR1 is MDHEN and CDR2 SYDVKM. Trimming removed 6 bases at V and 8 bases at J, with 14 bases between. CDR3 size: 13 residues. The CDR3 DNA reads TGTGCCAGCAGACCGGACACCCAGCACATTCAGTACTTC. Its translation: CASRPDTQHIQYF.

Note on this clone: One end of the junction is discordant with germline, which a read error may explain. The chain is built from TRBV4-3 and TRBJ2-7; no firm D call. Germline loops: CDR1 LGHNA, CDR2 YSLEER. The CDR3 has 15 amino acids. The CDR3 DNA sequence: TGCGCCAGCAGCGCAGGTCGTGCTGGCCGTACAAATCTTCCCTTC. Protein: CASSAGRAGRTNLPF.

The chain is built from TRBV7-9 and TRBJ1-1; D is unclear. Germline CDR1 is SEHNR and CDR2 is FQNEAQ (reference sequence). CDR3 size: 13 residues. V was trimmed by 0 bases and J by 1 base, leaving 3 bases between them. This CDR3 is CASSLARNTEAFF. The CDR3 DNA is TGTGCCAGCAGCTTAGCCAGGAACACTGAAGCTTTCTTT.